These 20 T cell receptor delta chains were sequenced from one sample in a study of Vδ1+ human thymocytes. General study points: Thymic TRG and TRD repertoires appeared highly polyclonal, with Gaussian CDR3 length distributions.

Their target antigens are unknown. Extracted RNA was reverse transcribed into cDNA. CDR3 amplicons came from multiplex PCR with pooled V-gene forward and constant-region reverse primers. TCRdb re-called the multiplex PCR reads through CATT. Here the sample spans over 45,000 delta-chain clones, more than 15% being singletons. Source material: Vdelta1+ gamma-delta thymocytes from the thymus. Subset defined: FACS-sorted CD3+ TCRalphabeta- TCRVdelta1+ TCRVdelta2- thymocytes. These TCRs come from a boy younger than two who had congenital heart surgery.

Of note for this clone: A much bigger clone sits one base away, suggesting this may be a read error. This chain joins TRDV2 and TRDJ1, with TRDD3 matching over 8 bases. CDR1 is GEAIGNYY, CDR2 EKD, per germline. This CDR3 has 19 amino acids. The DNA of the CDR3 is TGTGCCTGTGGCACCCCCCTAAACTGGGGGGTAAAGGGGACCGATAAACTCATCTTT. Amino acids: CACGTPLNWGVKGTDKLIF.

The V call is TRDV1, the J call TRDJ1, with D perhaps assigned TRDD2 or TRDD3 (5 bases each). CDR3 size: 21 residues. Trimming took 0 bases from V and 1 from J, leaving 27 bases between them. The germline gives CDR1 TSWWSYY, CDR2 QGS. CDR3 nucleotide sequence: TGTGCTCTTGGGGAACTAGTGGACACGGGGGGGCCTTCTCTAGGCACCGATAAACTCATCTTT. Residues: CALGELVDTGGPSLGTDKLIF.

This chain connects TRDV1 to TRDJ1; D is unclear. The CDR3 is made up of 16 amino acids. The ends were cut back, 1 base at V and 0 bases at J, with 12 bases in the middle. Germline CDR1 and CDR2: TSWWSYY and QGS. In nucleotides, the CDR3 is TGTGCTCTTGGGGAACCCCCGCTCCGTGACACCGATAAACTCATCTTT. Protein product: CALGEPPLRDTDKLIF.

This clone has only a few counts. The chain is built from TRDV1 and TRDJ1; D possibly uses TRDD2 or TRDD3 (9 bases each). CDR3 length: 22 amino acids. Germline CDR1 reads TSWWSYY; CDR2 reads QGS. V was pared by 2 bases and J by 0 bases, with 31 bases between. For the CDR3, the DNA is TGTGCTCTTGGGGAAGCCTTCCTACATTACTGGGGGAAACCCTTTTACACCGATAAACTCATCTTT. Its translation: CALGEAFLHYWGKPFYTDKLIF.

This clone was seen a handful of times. The chain uses TRDV2 and TRDJ3; 7 positions match TRDD3. The CDR3 length is 23 residues. V trimming: 1 base; J trimming: 0 bases; junction bases outside the gene matches: 20. Germline V CDR1 and CDR2: GEAIGNYY, EKD. The CDR3 DNA follows: TGTGCCTGTGACACACAACTTACTGGGGTCCCAGAAGAAAGCTCCTGGGACACCCGACAGATGTTTTTC. Its translation is CACDTQLTGVPEESSWDTRQMFF.

The chain joins TRDV1 to TRDJ1, with TRDD3 matching 7 bases. Germline values: CDR1 TSWWSYY, CDR2 QGS. V lost 7 bases, J lost 0 bases, and 20 bases stayed unmatched. The length of the CDR3 is 19 residues. The CDR3 DNA sequence: TGTGCTCTTGACCTACCTTTGTCTTACTGGGGCACCTACACCGATAAACTCATCTTT. Translated, it gives CALDLPLSYWGTYTDKLIF.

This clone was seen only a few times. At one end, the junction sequence differs from germline, possibly due to a read error. This chain connects TRDV1 to TRDJ1, with a possible D match to TRDD1 (5 bases). Germline lookup yields CDR1 TSWWSYY and CDR2 QGS. The CDR3 runs to 17 residues. CDR3 nucleotide sequence: TGTGCTCTTGGGGGGCCCATCATAGTGGCGTACACCGATAGACTCATCTTT. Its protein product is CALGGPIIVAYTDRLIF.

This clone showed up just a few times. The chain joins TRDV1 to TRDJ1; 9 bases agree with TRDD2. The CDR3 is 18 residues long. Germline V CDR1 and CDR2: TSWWSYY, QGS. Trimming cost V 3 bases and J 2 bases; bases outside gene matches: 13. This CDR3 reads CALGDSFLPAGWTDKLIF. Here the CDR3 DNA reads TGTGCTCTTGGGGATTCCTTCCTACCGGCTGGGTGGACCGATAAACTCATCTTT.

This clone was seen more than once but under ten times. The chain joins TRDV1 to TRDJ1; TRDD3 matches at 11 bases. The V and J ends lost 1 base and 0 bases, in that order; junction bases with no gene match: 28. The CDR3 loop spans 25 amino acids. Germline lookup yields CDR1 TSWWSYY and CDR2 QGS. The CDR3 sequence is CALGEPRPRLELGDSPRPYTDKLIF. In DNA, the CDR3 is TGTGCTCTTGGGGAACCTAGGCCCCGGTTGGAACTGGGGGATAGTCCCCGGCCGTACACCGATAAACTCATCTTT.

This rearrangement joins TRDV1 to TRDJ1, with TRDD3 matching 9 bases. Germline lookup yields CDR1 TSWWSYY and CDR2 QGS. This CDR3 has 22 amino acids. Trimming at V came to 3 bases and at J to 1 base, leaving 24 bases not matched to a gene. The DNA of the CDR3 is TGTGCTCTTGGGGACTCTGCCCCTTCGTGTGGGGGATATATAGGTCCCACCGATAAACTCATCTTT. Encoded protein: CALGDSAPSCGGYIGPTDKLIF.

This clone was observed once. The rearrangement joins TRDV1 to TRDJ1; tentatively, D is TRDD3 (5 bases). Germline assignment: CDR1 TSWWSYY and CDR2 QGS. The CDR3 contains 17 residues. The germline V and J ends were trimmed by 3 bases and 0 bases, with 17 bases remaining between them. The CDR3 here is CALGDATYLGYTDKLIF. The CDR3 DNA reads as TGTGCTCTTGGGGACGCAACTTACCTGGGCTACACCGATAAACTCATCTTT.

The rearrangement links TRDV1 to TRDJ1; D might be TRDD2 or TRDD3, each matching 7 bases. With 0 bases removed from V and 1 base from J, the gap between germline ends came to 27 bases. Germline CDR1 reads TSWWSYY; CDR2 reads QGS. CDR3 size: 21 residues. CDR3 sequence: CALGELGASYKRGDLTDKLIF. The DNA for the CDR3 is TGTGCTCTTGGGGAACTGGGTGCTTCCTATAAGCGGGGGGATCTCACCGATAAACTCATCTTT.

This clone showed up just a few times. This sequence joins TRDV1 and TRDJ1, with 7 positions matching TRDD3. This CDR3 contains 16 residues. Losses at the gene ends were 3 bases for V and 0 bases for J; bases not matched to a gene: 7. Germline V gene sequence: CDR1 TSWWSYY, CDR2 QGS. The CDR3 reads CALGEALGPYTDKLIF. The DNA of the CDR3 is TGTGCTCTTGGGGAGGCACTGGGGCCGTACACCGATAAACTCATCTTT.

This clone has only a few counts. The chain joins TRDV1 to TRDJ1; 7 bases map to TRDD2. Germline lookup yields CDR1 TSWWSYY and CDR2 QGS. Trimming removed 4 bases from V and 0 bases from J; junction bases left unmatched: 14. The CDR3 spans 18 residues. CDR3 in amino acids: CALGAGSFLPKYTDKLIF. The CDR3 DNA reads as TGTGCTCTTGGGGCCGGTTCCTTCCTTCCAAAGTACACCGATAAACTCATCTTT.

This sequence joins TRDV1 and TRDJ1; TRDD3 agrees at 8 bases. The CDR3 extends over 17 amino acids. Germline loops: CDR1 TSWWSYY, CDR2 QGS. The junction had 11 bases not matched to a gene; V was cut back by 2 bases and J by 3 bases. As DNA, the CDR3 is TGTGCTCTTGGGGAAGTAGCACGGGATACGTATTCCGATAAACTCATCTTT. Its protein is CALGEVARDTYSDKLIF.

This clone was counted only a few times. A much larger clone differs from this one at a single base, so this may be a read error. This specimen includes other DNA sequences encoding the same CDR3. This chain connects TRDV2 to TRDJ1, with D unresolved. V lost 8 bases to trimming and J lost 0 bases, with 6 bases between them. The CDR3 consists of 11 residues. Germline CDR1 and CDR2: GEAIGNYY and EKD. CDR3 residues: CASAYTDKLIF. DNA of the CDR3: TGTGCCTCCGCTTACACCGATAAACTCATCTTT.

This clone was observed a few times. The chain uses TRDV1 and TRDJ1, with 9 bases aligning to TRDD3. The CDR3 has 20 residues. CDR1 TSWWSYY and CDR2 QGS come from the germline V gene. V lost 1 base and J lost 0; bases outside the gene matches: 15. The CDR3 nucleotides read TGTGCTCTTGGGGAACCCCCCAGGGGGGATACAGGGCTGTACACCGATAAACTCATCTTT. It encodes CALGEPPRGDTGLYTDKLIF.

This chain connects TRDV1 to TRDJ1; the match to TRDD3 covers 7 bases. Germline CDR1 reads TSWWSYY; CDR2 reads QGS. This CDR3 region has 17 residues. V was clipped by 2 bases and J by 0 bases; unmatched bases: 9. The CDR3 region is CALGEKGLGIYTDKLIF. DNA of the CDR3: TGTGCTCTTGGGGAAAAGGGACTGGGGATCTACACCGATAAACTCATCTTT.

This clone was recorded a few times. This chain links TRDV1 with TRDJ1; the D is unclear. With 0 bases removed from V and 1 base from J, the gap between germline ends came to 18 bases. Germline loops: CDR1 TSWWSYY, CDR2 QGS. The CDR3 sequence is 18 residues long. This CDR3 is CALGELWSVRWSTDKLIF. The CDR3 DNA sequence: TGTGCTCTTGGGGAACTATGGAGCGTAAGGTGGAGCACCGATAAACTCATCTTT.

This clone was recorded a few times. The genes are TRDV1 and TRDJ1; 9 bases map to TRDD3. Germline values: CDR1 TSWWSYY, CDR2 QGS. The V segment lost 4 bases and the J segment 4 bases; nucleotides outside the gene matches: 16. The CDR3 covers 18 residues. DNA of the CDR3: TGTGCTCTTGGGGGAGGGGCCTTCCGCGGGGGATACATCGATAAACTCATCTTT. Its protein is CALGGGAFRGGYIDKLIF.